Below, 21 T cell receptor beta chains from the same sample are listed, as sequenced in a study of long-term antiretroviral therapy in people with HIV (dated 2022 in TCRdb). Sequencing of the TRB variable region was done with the immunoSEQ hsTCRB v3.0 assay at survey level resolution. TCRdb re-hosts the immuneACCESS table, in-frame sequences only. Its copies lack some clones; in the studies checked, an unresolved V gene accounts for under half of them, and the cause for the rest is not known. The sample profile shows 34,000 or so clones; roughly 85% of them were found once. Roughly 4% of the sample lies in the top ten. The input for sequencing was unsorted PBMCs, taken 3.3 years after starting antiretroviral therapy. These TCRs come from a man in his late teens or twenties with HIV.

This chain connects TRBV5-1 to TRBJ2-2; 9 bases agree with TRBD1. CDR1 and CDR2 (germline): SGHRS, YFSETQ. The CDR3 consists of 15 residues. The V segment lost 4 bases and the J segment 1 base; nucleotides outside the gene matches: 2. The CDR3 DNA reads TGCGCCAGCAGCGGGGGACAGGGGAACACCGGGGAGCTGTTTTTT. The encoded protein is CASSGGQGNTGELFF.

The chain joins TRBV6-5 to TRBJ2-1; the match to TRBD2 covers 15 bases. J lost 10 bases, V lost 2 bases, and 6 bases had no gene match. CDR3 size: 16 residues. Germline lookup yields CDR1 MNHEY and CDR2 SVGAGI. The CDR3 loop reads CASSYRTSGRAVEQFF. The CDR3 coding sequence is TGTGCCAGCAGTTACCGGACTAGCGGGAGGGCCGTGGAGCAGTTCTTC.

The rearrangement joins TRBV29-1 to TRBJ2-3; a weak D match, TRBD1 (5 bases). Germline-derived CDR1 and CDR2 are SQVTM and ANQGSEA. CDR3 length: 13 amino acids. V lost 5 bases, J lost 8 bases, and 17 bases lay in between. The CDR3 DNA sequence: TGCAGCGTTAGGGCCACAGGTCCTGGTACGCAGTATTTT. This encodes CSVRATGPGTQYF.

This chain joins TRBV2 and TRBJ2-2, with D perhaps matching TRBD1 (5 bases). CDR1 and CDR2 from the germline V gene are SNHLY and FYNNEI. The CDR3 has 14 residues. Deletions cut 6 bases from V and 0 bases from J, with 8 bases between. The CDR3 sequence: CASRRQSNTGELFF. The CDR3 bases are TGTGCCAGCAGGAGACAGTCGAACACCGGGGAGCTGTTTTTT.

V and J are TRBV9 and TRBJ2-1; 9 positions agree with TRBD2. There are 17 residues in the CDR3. The V and J ends lost 4 bases and 4 bases, in that order; junction bases with no gene match: 12. Germline assignment: CDR1 SGDLS and CDR2 YYNGEE. CDR3 DNA sequence: TGTGCCAGCAGCCCTTTAGCGGGAGACCCGTTTTACAATGAGCAGTTCTTC. Translation: CASSPLAGDPFYNEQFF.

The chain employs TRBV11-3 and TRBJ1-5; tentatively, D is TRBD1 (6 bases). Germline lookup yields CDR1 SGHNT and CDR2 YENEEA. V was shortened by 9 bases and J by 2 bases, with 17 bases between the two germline ends. The CDR3 sequence is 15 residues long. CDR3 sequence: CASPWGAWGNQPQHF. CDR3 nucleotides: TGTGCCAGTCCTTGGGGGGCTTGGGGCAATCAGCCCCAGCATTTT.

The chain uses TRBV10-3 and TRBJ1-1; D is perhaps TRBD1 (5 bases). Deletions cut 0 bases from V and 2 bases from J, with 28 bases between. The CDR3 contains 21 residues. Germline CDR1 and CDR2: ENHRY and SYGVKD. The chain's CDR3 is CAISESEGRGGFPGDNTEAFF. Here the CDR3 DNA reads TGTGCCATCAGTGAGTCTGAGGGCAGAGGTGGATTCCCGGGGGACAACACTGAAGCTTTCTTT.

This rearrangement joins TRBV10-2 to TRBJ1-2; D unresolved. CDR3 size: 11 residues. The V gene lost 11 bases and the J gene lost 4 bases, with 11 bases spanning the gap. Germline assignment: CDR1 WSHSY and CDR2 SAAADI. CDR3 protein: CAGLDSYGYTF. The CDR3 DNA is TGCGCCGGCCTTGATTCCTATGGCTACACCTTC.

The chain is built from TRBV5-6 and TRBJ1-1; the D gene is possibly TRBD1 (6 bases). CDR3 length equals 17 residues. The V and J ends lost 4 bases and 0 bases respectively, with 19 bases between them. Germline CDR1 SGHDT, CDR2 YYEEEE. This CDR3 is CASSPPDRRLMNTEAFF. CDR3 nucleotides: TGTGCCAGCAGCCCTCCGGACAGACGGTTAATGAACACTGAAGCTTTCTTT.

The genes are TRBV28 and TRBJ1-5, with D maybe TRBD1 (6 bases). This CDR3 spans 13 amino acids. Deletions cut 1 base from V and 5 bases from J, with 6 bases between. The V gene's germline CDR1 is MDHEN and CDR2 SYDVKM. CDR3 sequence (DNA): TGTGCCAGCAGTTTATACAGGGATCAGCCCCAGCATTTT. It translates to CASSLYRDQPQHF.

This clone came up a few times. The chain carries TRBV19 and TRBJ1-2; 8 positions agree with TRBD1. CDR1 and CDR2 (germline): LNHDA, SQIVND (reference sequence). Trimming at V came to 5 bases and at J to 3 bases, leaving 2 bases not matched to a gene. This CDR3 region has 13 residues. The CDR3 reads CASSGQGYYGYTF. CDR3 nucleotides: TGTGCCAGTAGTGGACAGGGCTACTATGGCTACACCTTC.

The V call is TRBV5-1, the J call TRBJ2-1; 8 positions agree with TRBD1. Trimming removed 0 bases from V and 4 bases from J; junction bases left unmatched: 6. CDR1 and CDR2 (germline): SGHRS, YFSETQ. The CDR3 contains 16 residues. The CDR3 loop is CASSLGRDRPYNEQFF. Written as DNA, the CDR3 is TGCGCCAGCAGCTTGGGTCGGGACAGGCCTTACAATGAGCAGTTCTTC.

The V gene is TRBV15, the J gene TRBJ2-7; TRBD1 aligns across 9 bases. There are 14 residues in the CDR3. V trimming: 2 bases; J trimming: 2 bases; junction bases outside the gene matches: 1. Per the germline V gene, CDR1 is LNHNV and CDR2 is YYDKDF (reference sequence). The CDR3 protein is CATSRRDRAYEQYF. The CDR3 DNA reads as TGTGCCACCAGCAGACGGGACAGGGCCTACGAGCAGTACTTC.

The chain employs TRBV14 and TRBJ1-2; the match to TRBD1 covers 10 bases. The V gene's germline CDR1 is SGHDN and CDR2 FVKESK. V trimming: 6 bases; J trimming: 5 bases; junction bases outside the gene matches: 9. This CDR3 is 15 amino acids long. The DNA of the CDR3 is TGTGCCAGCAGTAGGCCGGGACAGGGGACTTATGGCTACACCTTC. Its translation: CASSRPGQGTYGYTF.

The V and J genes are TRBV25-1 and TRBJ1-2; D may be TRBD1 (6 bases). CDR3 size: 14 residues. The V gene's germline CDR1 is MGHDK and CDR2 SYGVNS. Trimming took 1 base from V and 6 from J, leaving 12 bases between them. The CDR3 region has the DNA TGTGCCAGCAGTGAATTGGGGGGCTATCATGGCTACACCTTC. This encodes CASSELGGYHGYTF.

The chain has TRBV7-9 and TRBJ1-2; D is uncertain. The CDR3 is 14 residues long. Germline lookup yields CDR1 SEHNR and CDR2 FQNEAQ (reference sequence). V was cut by 0 bases and J by 3 bases, with 8 bases left in between. CDR3 sequence (DNA): TGTGCCAGCAGCTTAGCGGAAGAGCACTATGGCTACACCTTC. Translation gives CASSLAEEHYGYTF.

J is TRBJ1-1 and V is TRBV19; 10 bases agree with TRBD1. The V segment lost 1 base and the J segment 1 base; nucleotides outside the gene matches: 12. Germline V gene sequence: CDR1 LNHDA, CDR2 SQIVND (reference sequence). The CDR3 is 19 amino acids. CDR3 DNA sequence: TGTGCCAGTAGTATAGGGGACAGGGGTGGTATTTCAGGGAACACTGAAGCTTTCTTT. Translation: CASSIGDRGGISGNTEAFF.

This chain links TRBV7-2 with TRBJ1-5; D perhaps matches TRBD1 (5 bases). V lost 1 base, J lost 6 bases, and 13 bases lay in between. Germline-derived CDR1 and CDR2 are SGHTA and FQGNSA. The CDR3 has 15 residues. The DNA for the CDR3 is TGTGCCAGCAGCTTAGATGGGGGGGGAGGTCAGCCCCAGCATTTT. Amino acid sequence: CASSLDGGGGQPQHF.

The rearrangement uses TRBV9 and TRBJ2-2; 9 positions match TRBD2. The CDR3 runs 15 residues. Unmatched junction bases numbered 2, after V lost 0 bases and J lost 5 bases. CDR1 and CDR2 from the germline V gene are SGDLS and YYNGEE. CDR3 in amino acids: CASSVGGRDTGELFF. CDR3 DNA: TGTGCCAGCAGCGTAGGCGGGAGGGATACCGGGGAGCTGTTTTTT.

The chain combines TRBV7-6 with TRBJ1-2, with TRBD1 matching over 9 bases. The CDR3 has 17 residues. CDR1 and CDR2 from the germline V gene are SGHVS and FNYEAQ. V trimming: 1 base; J trimming: 1 base; junction bases outside the gene matches: 7. CDR3 bases: TGTGCCAGCAGCTTAGAAGTGGGGACAGGGTATAACTATGGCTACACCTTC. Protein sequence: CASSLEVGTGYNYGYTF.

V and J are TRBV18 and TRBJ2-1, with D possibly matching TRBD2 (5 bases). The V end lost 4 bases, the J end lost 7 bases, and 20 bases lay between the germline ends. Germline CDR1 is KGHSH and CDR2 is LQKENI. This CDR3 spans 16 amino acids. CDR3 region: CASSQTSGTVANEQFF. The CDR3 region has the DNA TGTGCCAGCTCACAGACAAGCGGAACGGTTGCAAATGAGCAGTTCTTC.